This T cell receptor beta chain was sequenced during a study of T cell responses to AZD1222 COVID-19 vaccine (dated by TCRdb to the early 2020s). Background on the whole study: TCR sequencing was performed for more than 230 trial participants, of whom approximately 200 were given two doses of AZD1222 and around 25 were given two doses of MenACWY control vaccine. Trial participants were enrolled into age subgroups of 18-55, 56-69 and 70-plus years, which contained around 150, 28 and 57 TCR-sequenced participants, respectively.

According to the germline V gene, CDR1 reads SGHRS and CDR2 reads YFSETQ. The germline V and J ends show losses of 4 bases and 1 base respectively, and no gene match explains 8 bases of the junction. The CDR3 measures 16 amino acids from cysteine to phenylalanine. Just the 48-base CDR3 DNA is kept, in frame starting at base 1. The time point tag for this specimen amounts to: baseline before first vaccination. The sample's treatment or condition label, in plain terms: meningococcal conjugate vaccine given as trial control. Vaccinee samples were obtained from the UK trials COV001 and COV002, which included a single-blind randomized controlled phase 2/3 trial of AZD1222 (ChAdOx1 nCoV-19) in healthy adults. For TCRbeta chain sequencing, PBMC samples were collected from trial participants at day 0 and at day 28 after the second dose. As concerns this clone: The specificity of this receptor is unknown. Base qualities are not provided; no much larger clone lies one nucleotide away.

The CDR3 regions of human TCRbeta chains were analyzed by immunosequencing. As for how the authors treated the data: TCRs in the repertoires were matched against a reference library of SARS-CoV-2-specific TCRs that had been generated with the MIRA antigen-specificity platform. Breadth was defined as the fraction of unique TCRs that were SARS-CoV-2-associated, and depth was defined as the fraction of total T cells that were SARS-CoV-2-associated. Each spike-specific TCR was assigned to its reactive spike region and to a CD4 or CD8 class using the MIRA data. Log10-transformed breadth and depth values were compared by one-way ANOVA with Sidak's multiple comparisons tests. The clones in this table, taken by TCRdb from immuneACCESS, are in-frame only. Not every clone is retained; where verified, under half of the shortfall comes from an unresolved V gene, and the cause of the rest is unknown. Clonal size and the V and J genes are those of that table, whereas D and trimming came from the DNA. The table for this sample lists about 110,000 clones; roughly nine tenths of them were counted only once. About 3.3% of the sample is held by the ten biggest clonotypes.

The full study reports these points: Conclusions about previously exposed vaccinees were limited because only six AZD1222 recipients were SARS-CoV-2 seropositive at baseline. Most participants were white British and females outnumbered males, and the authors suggested that clonal diversity may have been underestimated. Because no samples from the day 14 peak response were available, repertoires could be characterized only after the peak T cell response. Reportedly, almost half of the unique spike-specific TCRs recognized epitopes lying outside the regions that are mutated in the B.1.351 and B.1.1.7 variants. The whole spike protein was spanned by vaccine-associated CD4 TCRs, and dominant responses were seen in regions 160-218 and 743-854. After two AZD1222 doses, both the breadth and the depth of spike-specific TCRs were significantly higher than at day 0 and than in MenACWY recipients. In the small 56-69-year group, the increase in depth fell short of significance, most likely because of low power.

Sample: peripheral blood, taken on day 0 of MenACWY control vaccination. The sequence came from an adult in good health. The sequence links TRBV5-1 to TRBJ2-7; the junction holds 10 bases that match TRBD1. In nucleotides, the sequence is TGCGCCAGCAGCATGATTCCGGGACAGGGGTCCTACGAGCAGTACTTC. It specifies CASSMIPGQGSYEQYF.